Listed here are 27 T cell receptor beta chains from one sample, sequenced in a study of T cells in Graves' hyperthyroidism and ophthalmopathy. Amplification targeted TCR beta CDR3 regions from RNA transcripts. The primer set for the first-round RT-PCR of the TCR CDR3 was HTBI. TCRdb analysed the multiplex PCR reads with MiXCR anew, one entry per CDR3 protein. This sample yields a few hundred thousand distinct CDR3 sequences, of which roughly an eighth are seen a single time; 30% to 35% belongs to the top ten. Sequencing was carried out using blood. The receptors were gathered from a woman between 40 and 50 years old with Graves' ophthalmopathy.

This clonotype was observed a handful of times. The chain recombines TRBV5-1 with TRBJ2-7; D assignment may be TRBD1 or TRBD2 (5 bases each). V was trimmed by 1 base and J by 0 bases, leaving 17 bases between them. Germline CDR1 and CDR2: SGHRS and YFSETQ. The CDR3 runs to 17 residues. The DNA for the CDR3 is TGCGCCAGCAGCTTGCACCTGTCGGGGCACCCCTCCTACGAGCAGTACTTC. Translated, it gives CASSLHLSGHPSYEQYF. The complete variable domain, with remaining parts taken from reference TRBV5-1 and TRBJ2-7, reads KAGVTQTPRYLIKTRGQQVTLSCSPISGHRSVSWYQQTPGQGLQFLFEYFSETQRNKGNFPGRFSGRQFSNSRSEMNVSTLELGDSALYLCASSLHLSGHPSYEQYFGPGTRLTVT.

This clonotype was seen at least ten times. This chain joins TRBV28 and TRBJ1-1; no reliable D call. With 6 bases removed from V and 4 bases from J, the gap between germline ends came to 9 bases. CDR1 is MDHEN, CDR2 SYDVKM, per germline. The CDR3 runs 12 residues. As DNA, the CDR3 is TGTGCCAGCAGCGCCTCGGGCACTGAAGCTTTCTTT. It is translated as CASSASGTEAFF.

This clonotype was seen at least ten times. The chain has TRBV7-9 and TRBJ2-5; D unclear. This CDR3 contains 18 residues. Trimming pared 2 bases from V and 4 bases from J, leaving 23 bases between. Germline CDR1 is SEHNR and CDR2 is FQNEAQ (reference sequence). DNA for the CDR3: TGTGCCAGCAGCTTAAGGGATTTGGTACGCCGAGGCAGAGAGACCCAGTACTTC. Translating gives CASSLRDLVRRGRETQYF. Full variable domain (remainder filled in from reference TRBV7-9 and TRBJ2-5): DTGVSQNPRHKITKRGQNVTFRCDPISEHNRLYWYRQTLGQGPEFLTYFQNEAQLEKSRLLSDRFSAERPKGSFSTLEIQRTEQGDSAMYLCASSLRDLVRRGRETQYFGPGTRLLVL.

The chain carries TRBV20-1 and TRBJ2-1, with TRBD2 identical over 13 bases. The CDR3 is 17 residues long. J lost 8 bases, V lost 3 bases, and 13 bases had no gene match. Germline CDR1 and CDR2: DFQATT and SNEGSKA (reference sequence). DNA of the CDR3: TGCAGTGCTAGCGATCCCGAACTAGCGGGGGGGCCCCATGAGCAGTTCTTC. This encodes CSASDPELAGGPHEQFF.

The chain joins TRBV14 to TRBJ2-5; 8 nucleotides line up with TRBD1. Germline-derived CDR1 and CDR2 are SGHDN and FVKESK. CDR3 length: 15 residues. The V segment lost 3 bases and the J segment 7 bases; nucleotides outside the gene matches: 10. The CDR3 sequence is CASSHPRGQVVTQYF. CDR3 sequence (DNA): TGTGCCAGCAGCCACCCCAGGGGACAGGTCGTGACCCAGTACTTC. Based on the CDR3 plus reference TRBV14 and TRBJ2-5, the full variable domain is EAGVTQFPSHSVIEKGQTVTLRCDPISGHDNLYWYRRVMGKEIKFLLHFVKESKQDESGMPNNRFLAERTGGTYSTLKVQPAELEDSGVYFCASSHPRGQVVTQYFGPGTRLLVL.

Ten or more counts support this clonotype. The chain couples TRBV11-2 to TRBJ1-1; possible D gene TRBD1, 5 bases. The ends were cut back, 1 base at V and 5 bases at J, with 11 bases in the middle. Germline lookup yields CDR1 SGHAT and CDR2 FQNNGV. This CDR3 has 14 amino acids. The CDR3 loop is CASSLARGRTEAFF. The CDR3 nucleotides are TGTGCCAGCAGCTTAGCGCGGGGACGTACTGAAGCTTTCTTT.

DNA of the CDR3: TGTGCCAGCAGCCAAGAAATGGCGGGGGGGGGAGAGACCCAGTACTTC. As protein: CASSQEMAGGGETQYF. J is TRBJ2-5 and V is TRBV3-1; 9 positions match TRBD2. The CDR3 runs 16 residues. Germline values: CDR1 LGHDT, CDR2 YNNKEL (reference sequence). Trimming cost V 0 bases and J 4 bases; bases outside gene matches: 6.

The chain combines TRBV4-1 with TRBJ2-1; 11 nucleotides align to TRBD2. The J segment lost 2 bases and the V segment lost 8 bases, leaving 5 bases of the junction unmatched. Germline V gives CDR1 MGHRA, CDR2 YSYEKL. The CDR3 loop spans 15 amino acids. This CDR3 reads CASGIAGGTYNEQFF. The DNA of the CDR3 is TGCGCCAGCGGCATAGCGGGAGGGACCTACAATGAGCAGTTCTTC.

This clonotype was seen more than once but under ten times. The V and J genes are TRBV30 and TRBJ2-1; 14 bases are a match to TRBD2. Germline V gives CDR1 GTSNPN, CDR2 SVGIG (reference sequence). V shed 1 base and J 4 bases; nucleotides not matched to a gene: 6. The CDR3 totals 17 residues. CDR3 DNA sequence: TGTGCCTGGAGTGGGCCGGGACTAGCGGGAGATTACAATGAGCAGTTCTTC. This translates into CAWSGPGLAGDYNEQFF.

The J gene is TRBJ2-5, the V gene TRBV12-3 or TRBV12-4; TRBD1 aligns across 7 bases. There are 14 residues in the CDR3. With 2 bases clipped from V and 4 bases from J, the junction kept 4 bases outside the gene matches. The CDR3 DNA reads TGTGCCAGCAGTTTAAGTCAGGGGGTAGAGACCCAGTACTTC. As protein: CASSLSQGVETQYF.

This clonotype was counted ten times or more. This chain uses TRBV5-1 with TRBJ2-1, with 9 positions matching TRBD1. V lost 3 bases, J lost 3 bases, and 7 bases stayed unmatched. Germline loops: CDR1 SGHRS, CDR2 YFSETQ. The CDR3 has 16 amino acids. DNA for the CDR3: TGCGCCAGCAGCTCTGCTCCGGGACAGGGCTACAATGAGCAGTTCTTC. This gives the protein CASSSAPGQGYNEQFF.

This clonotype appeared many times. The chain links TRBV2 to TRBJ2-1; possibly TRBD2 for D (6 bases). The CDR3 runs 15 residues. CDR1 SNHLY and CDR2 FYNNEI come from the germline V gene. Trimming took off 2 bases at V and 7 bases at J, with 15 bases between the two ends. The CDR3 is CASSELGKSGNEQFF. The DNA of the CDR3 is TGTGCCAGCAGTGAACTGGGCAAGAGCGGGAATGAGCAGTTCTTC.

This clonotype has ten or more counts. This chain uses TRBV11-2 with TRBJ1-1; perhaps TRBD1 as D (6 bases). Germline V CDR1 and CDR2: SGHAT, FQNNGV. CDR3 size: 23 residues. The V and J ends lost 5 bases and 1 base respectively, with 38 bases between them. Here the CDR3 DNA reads TGTGCCAGCAGCCCTCTATCTCCTTATAATACCGGGACATCGATTTGGAGGAACACTGAAGCTTTCTTT. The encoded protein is CASSPLSPYNTGTSIWRNTEAFF.

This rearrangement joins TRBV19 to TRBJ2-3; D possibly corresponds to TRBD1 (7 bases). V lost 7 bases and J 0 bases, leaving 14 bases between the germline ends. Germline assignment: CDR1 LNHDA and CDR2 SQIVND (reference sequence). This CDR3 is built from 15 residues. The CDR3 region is CASTGGGPSTDTQYF. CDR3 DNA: TGTGCCAGTACCGGAGGGGGCCCTAGCACAGATACGCAGTATTTT.

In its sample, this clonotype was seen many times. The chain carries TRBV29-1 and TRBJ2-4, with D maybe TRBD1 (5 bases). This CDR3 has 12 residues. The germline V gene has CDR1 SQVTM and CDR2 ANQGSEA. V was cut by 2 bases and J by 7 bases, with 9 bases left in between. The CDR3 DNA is TGCAGCGTTGAAACAGGTGCCAACATTCAGTACTTC. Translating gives CSVETGANIQYF. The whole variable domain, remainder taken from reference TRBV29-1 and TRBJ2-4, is SAVISQKPSRDICQRGTSLTIQCQVDSQVTMMFWYRQQPGQSLTLIATANQGSEATYESGFVIDKFPISRPNLTFSTLTVSNMSPEDSSIYLCSVETGANIQYFGAGTRLSVL.

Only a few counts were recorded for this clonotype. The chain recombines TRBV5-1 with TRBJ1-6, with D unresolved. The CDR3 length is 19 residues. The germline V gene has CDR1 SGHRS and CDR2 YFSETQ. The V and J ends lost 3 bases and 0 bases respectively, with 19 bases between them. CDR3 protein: CASSSVPGIGSSYNSPLHF. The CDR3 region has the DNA TGCGCCAGCAGCTCAGTTCCTGGCATCGGGAGCTCCTATAATTCACCCCTCCACTTT.

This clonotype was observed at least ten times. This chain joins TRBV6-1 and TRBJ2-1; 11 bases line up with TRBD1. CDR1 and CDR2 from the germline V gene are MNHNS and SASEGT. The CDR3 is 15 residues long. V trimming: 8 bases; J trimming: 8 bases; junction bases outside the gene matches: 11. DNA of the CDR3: TGTGCCAGCTCCTTCCGGACAGGGGGCTTCTATGAGCAGTTCTTC. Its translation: CASSFRTGGFYEQFF.

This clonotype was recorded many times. The CDR3 DNA sequence: TGTGCCAGCAGCCTCCTCCCAGACAACTCTGGGGCCAACGTCCTGACTTTC. Translation gives CASSLLPDNSGANVLTF. V usage is TRBV7-6 and J usage is TRBJ2-6; D call uncertain. Germline V gene lookup returns CDR1 SGHVS and CDR2 FNYEAQ. This CDR3 has 17 residues. V lost 5 bases, J lost 0 bases, and 14 bases lay in between.

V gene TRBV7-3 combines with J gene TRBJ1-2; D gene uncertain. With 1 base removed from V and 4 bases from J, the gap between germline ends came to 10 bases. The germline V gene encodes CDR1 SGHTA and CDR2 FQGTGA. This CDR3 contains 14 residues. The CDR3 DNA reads TGTGCCAGCAGCTTAAGACCATCGTCCTATGGCTACACCTTC. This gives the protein CASSLRPSSYGYTF.

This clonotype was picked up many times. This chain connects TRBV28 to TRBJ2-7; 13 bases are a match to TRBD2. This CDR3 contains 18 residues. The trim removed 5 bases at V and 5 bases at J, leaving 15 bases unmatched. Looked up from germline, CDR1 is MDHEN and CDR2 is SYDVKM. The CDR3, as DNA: TGTGCCAGCAGTCCACCCCGACTAGCGGGAGGCCCAGGGAACGAGCAGTACTTC. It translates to CASSPPRLAGGPGNEQYF.

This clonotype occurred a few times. The CDR3 reads CASRGTAVFGPYNSPLHF. CDR3 DNA: TGCGCCAGCAGAGGGACAGCGGTTTTCGGTCCCTATAATTCACCCCTCCACTTT. The chain has TRBV10-2 and TRBJ1-6, with TRBD1 identical over 7 bases. The CDR3 spans 18 residues. The V gene's germline CDR1 is WSHSY and CDR2 SAAADI. Trimming cost V 6 bases and J 2 bases; bases outside gene matches: 13.

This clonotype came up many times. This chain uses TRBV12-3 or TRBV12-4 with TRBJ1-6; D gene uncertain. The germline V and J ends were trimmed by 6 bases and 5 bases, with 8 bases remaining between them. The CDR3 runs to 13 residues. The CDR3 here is CASRERDNSPLHF. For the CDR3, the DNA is TGTGCCAGCAGGGAGAGGGATAATTCACCCCTCCACTTT.

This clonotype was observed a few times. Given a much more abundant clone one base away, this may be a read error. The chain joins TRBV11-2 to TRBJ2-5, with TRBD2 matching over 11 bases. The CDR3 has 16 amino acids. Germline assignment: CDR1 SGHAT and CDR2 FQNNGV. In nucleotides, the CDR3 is TGTGCCAGCAGCCCCCGACTAGCGGGGAACCAAGAGGCCCAGTACTTC. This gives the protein CASSPRLAGNQEAQYF.

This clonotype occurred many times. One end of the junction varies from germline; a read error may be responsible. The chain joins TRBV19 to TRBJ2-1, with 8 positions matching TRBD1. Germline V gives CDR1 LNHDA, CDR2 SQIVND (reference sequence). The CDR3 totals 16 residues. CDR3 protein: CASSRSGQAQYNEQFF. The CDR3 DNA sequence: TGTGCCAGCAGTAGGTCGGGACAGGCCCAGTACAATGAGCAGTTCTTC.

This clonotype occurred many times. CDR3 amino acids: CSAPRISGGRGEQFF. CDR3 DNA: TGCAGTGCGCCGAGGATTAGCGGGGGCCGGGGTGAGCAGTTCTTC. This chain joins TRBV20-1 and TRBJ2-1, with TRBD2 matching 9 bases. The length of the CDR3 is 15 residues. V shed 6 bases, J shed 9 bases, and the junction held 15 bases outside the gene matches. Germline CDR1 DFQATT, CDR2 SNEGSKA (reference sequence).

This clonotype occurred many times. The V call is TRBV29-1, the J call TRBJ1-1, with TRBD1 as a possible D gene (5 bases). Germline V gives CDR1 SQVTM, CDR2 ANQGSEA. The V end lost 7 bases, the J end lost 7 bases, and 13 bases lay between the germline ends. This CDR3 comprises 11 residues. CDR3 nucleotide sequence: TGCAGCGCCGCTGGGACGGATGAAGCTTTCTTT. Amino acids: CSAAGTDEAFF.

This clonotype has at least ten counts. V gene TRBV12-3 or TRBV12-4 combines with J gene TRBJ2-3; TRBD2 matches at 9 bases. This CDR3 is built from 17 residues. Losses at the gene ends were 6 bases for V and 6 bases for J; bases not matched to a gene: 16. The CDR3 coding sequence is TGTGCCAGCAGCCAACTTAGACTAGCGGACCTCCTGGATACGCAGTATTTT. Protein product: CASSQLRLADLLDTQYF.